What follows is one T cell receptor (beta chain) and its context. As processed by the authors: Reference gene primer amplification gave nucleated cell count estimates. The method was immunoSEQ multiplex PCR; TCRdb's version includes in-frame clones alone and lacks a portion of them. V and J calls and clone size follow that table, whereas D and trimming were derived from the DNA. The table has some 45,000 clones, about 80% seen once. The CDR3 contains 13 residues. CDR1 is LGHDT and CDR2 is YNNKEL in the germline V gene (reference sequence). J lost 7 bases, V lost 4 bases, and 5 bases had no gene match. The data stem from a study of blood T cell repertoires in COVID-19. Study summary: The samples span acute and convalescent COVID-19 from the United States, Italy and Spain. The cDNA or gDNA used as material had been derived from T cells, B-cell-depleted T cells, or PBMCs.

The TCR comes from a man aged 60 to 75 with acute or convalescent COVID-19. The chain uses TRBV3-1 (or the pseudogene TRBV3-2) and TRBJ2-3, with 7 bases lining up with TRBD2. Sequencing was performed on peripheral blood. The CDR3 here is CASSRASGYTQYF. CDR3 nucleotide sequence: TGTGCCAGCAGCCGAGCTAGCGGATATACGCAGTATTTT.